The 29 T cell receptor beta chains listed next were all sequenced from one sample in a study of blood T cell repertoires in COVID-19. Libraries were prepared by immunoSEQ multiplex PCR; TCRdb keeps only in-frame clonotypes and omits some of them. The sample lists about 200,000 clones, 85% to 90% seen once, with about 1.3% in the top ten. The sample taken for sequencing was PBMCs or T cells enriched from blood (not recorded which). All receptors come from a man aged 25 to 40 who had recovered from COVID-19.

V and J are TRBV27 and TRBJ2-1; 14 bases agree with TRBD2. CDR1 is MNHEY, CDR2 SMNVEV, per germline (reference sequence). Germline trimming cut 2 bases from V and 7 bases from J; bases unmatched to any gene: 7. The CDR3 extends over 17 amino acids. As DNA, the CDR3 is TGTGCCAGCAGTTTACCTCTGGGGACTAGCGGGAGTAATGAGCAGTTCTTC. It yields the protein CASSLPLGTSGSNEQFF.

The chain carries TRBV18 and TRBJ1-2; D ambiguous. The V end lost 0 bases, the J end lost 1 base, and 9 bases lay between the germline ends. The CDR3 spans 15 residues. Germline values: CDR1 KGHSH, CDR2 LQKENI. CDR3 DNA: TGTGCCAGCTCACCACCGAACGGAGATAACTATGGCTACACCTTC. This translates into CASSPPNGDNYGYTF.

This clone was detected once. The chain has TRBV9 and TRBJ2-3, with D perhaps matching TRBD1 (6 bases). This CDR3 contains 16 residues. Germline V gene data show CDR1 as SGDLS and CDR2 as YYNGEE. Trimming stripped 4 bases from V and 0 bases from J, with 15 bases between. The CDR3 DNA reads as TGTGCCAGCAGCACCGCCGGGACACCTAGCACAGATACGCAGTATTTT. It translates to CASSTAGTPSTDTQYF.

The V call is TRBV19, the J call TRBJ1-1, with D possibly matching TRBD1 (6 bases). CDR3 length: 14 residues. Trimming shortened V by 9 bases and J by 7 bases, and 21 bases separated the two germline ends. The germline V gene encodes CDR1 LNHDA and CDR2 SQIVND (reference sequence). CDR3 region: CASQGRGARNEAFF. The DNA of the CDR3 is TGTGCCAGCCAAGGACGGGGGGCGCGTAATGAAGCTTTCTTT.

This rearrangement joins TRBV15 to TRBJ1-2; TRBD1 is a possible D gene (6 bases). The CDR3 is 14 residues long. Germline V gene sequence: CDR1 LNHNV, CDR2 YYDKDF (reference sequence). The V gene lost 0 bases and the J gene lost 4 bases, with 9 bases spanning the gap. In DNA, the CDR3 is TGTGCCACCAGCAGAGAACAGGGAGCCTATGGCTACACCTTC. Translation: CATSREQGAYGYTF.

The J gene is TRBJ1-1, the V gene TRBV28; D is possibly TRBD1 (6 bases). The CDR3 runs to 14 residues. CDR1 and CDR2 from the germline V gene are MDHEN and SYDVKM. Trimming left V 6 bases short and J 2 bases short, with 13 bases between. The CDR3 DNA sequence: TGTGCCAGCAGCCCACAGGGATCCAACACTGAAGCTTTCTTT. This encodes CASSPQGSNTEAFF.

The V and J genes are TRBV7-9 and TRBJ2-3; weak D call: TRBD2 (5 bases). The V gene lost 3 bases and the J gene lost 2 bases, with 12 bases spanning the gap. Germline V gene sequence: CDR1 SEHNR, CDR2 FQNEAQ (reference sequence). The CDR3 has 15 residues. The DNA for the CDR3 is TGTGCCAGCAGCTTTACACGCGGGCACACAGATACGCAGTATTTT. Translating it yields CASSFTRGHTDTQYF.

The genes are TRBV20-1 and TRBJ2-5; 7 positions match TRBD1. The CDR3 has 14 amino acids. CDR1 and CDR2 from the germline V gene are DFQATT and SNEGSKA (reference sequence). V lost 3 bases to trimming and J lost 1 base; unmatched junction nucleotides: 5. For the CDR3, the DNA is TGCAGTGCTAGTTTGGGGACAGCCCAAGAGACCCAGTACTTC. Its translation: CSASLGTAQETQYF.

J is TRBJ2-6 and V is TRBV2; 10 bases fit TRBD2. The CDR3 is 20 amino acids. J lost 0 bases, V lost 7 bases, and 15 bases had no gene match. CDR1 and CDR2 from the germline V gene are SNHLY and FYNNEI. The chain's CDR3 is CASIVSKAGGTLSGANVLTF. CDR3 nucleotides: TGTGCCAGCATCGTCTCCAAAGCGGGAGGGACACTCTCTGGGGCCAACGTCCTGACTTTC. Full variable domain (remainder filled in from reference TRBV2 and TRBJ2-6): EPEVTQTPSHQVTQMGQEVILRCVPISNHLYFYWYRQILGQKVEFLVSFYNNEISEKSEIFDDQFSVERPDGSNFTLKIRSTKLEDSAMYFCASIVSKAGGTLSGANVLTFGAGSRLTVL.

The V and J genes are TRBV6-5 and TRBJ2-7; D gene ambiguous. V was trimmed by 7 bases and J by 7 bases, leaving 20 bases between them. CDR3 size: 14 residues. Germline-derived CDR1 and CDR2 are MNHEY and SVGAGI. CDR3 sequence: CASTPPGPRREQYF. The DNA for the CDR3 is TGTGCCAGCACTCCCCCGGGTCCGCGGCGAGAGCAGTACTTC.

The rearrangement uses TRBV7-9 and TRBJ2-7, with D perhaps matching TRBD1 (6 bases). The CDR3 is 12 residues long. Trimming took off 8 bases at V and 3 bases at J, with 11 bases between the two ends. In germline, CDR1 is SEHNR, CDR2 FQNEAQ (reference sequence). The DNA for the CDR3 is TGTGCCAGCCTAGGGGGAGTCTACGAGCAGTACTTC. The encoded protein is CASLGGVYEQYF.

This clone appeared a single time. The V call is TRBV27, the J call TRBJ1-5; TRBD1 matches at 11 bases. CDR3 length: 16 amino acids. With 5 bases clipped from V and 7 bases from J, the junction kept 10 bases outside the gene matches. Germline CDR1 and CDR2: MNHEY and SMNVEV (reference sequence). This CDR3 reads CASSPRGQGGGQPQHF. In DNA form, the CDR3 reads TGTGCCAGCAGTCCCCGGGGACAGGGGGGAGGGCAGCCCCAGCATTTT.

The chain combines TRBV24-1 with TRBJ2-3; possibly TRBD1 for D (6 bases). This CDR3 comprises 17 residues. V was clipped by 0 bases and J by 4 bases, with 16 bases between them. Germline lookup yields CDR1 KGHDR and CDR2 SFDVKD. Here the CDR3 reads CATSDLGAAGDADTQYF. The DNA of the CDR3 is TGTGCCACCAGTGATTTGGGTGCTGCAGGGGATGCAGATACGCAGTATTTT.

In its sample, this clone was seen once. This chain joins TRBV11-3 and TRBJ2-2, with a possible D match to TRBD1 (5 bases). In germline, CDR1 is SGHNT, CDR2 YENEEA. The CDR3 is made up of 17 amino acids. V was shortened by 4 bases and J by 0 bases, with 15 bases between the two germline ends. The CDR3 region has the DNA TGTGCCAGCAGCTCGCAGGGATTACCTGCGAACACCGGGGAGCTGTTTTTT. Protein: CASSSQGLPANTGELFF.

The chain employs TRBV4-1 and TRBJ2-4; the match to TRBD2 covers 7 bases. CDR3 length: 18 residues. CDR1 and CDR2 from the germline V gene are MGHRA and YSYEKL. J gave up 2 bases and V 1 base, and 11 bases lay outside the gene matches. CDR3 sequence: CASSQGFFRREPKNIQYF. The CDR3 DNA reads TGCGCCAGCAGCCAAGGGTTTTTCAGGCGGGAGCCCAAAAACATTCAGTACTTC.

Details on this clone: At one boundary the junction diverges from the germline segment, which might be a read error. The chain joins TRBV2 to TRBJ1-4; the match to TRBD1 covers 8 bases. CDR1 and CDR2 (germline): SNHLY, FYNNEI. CDR3 length: 14 residues. As DNA, the CDR3 is TGTGCCGGCAGCTCCACAGGGGGTCCGGAAAAACTGTTTTTT. Protein: CAGSSTGGPEKLFF.

The chain recombines TRBV30 with TRBJ2-7; maybe TRBD2 (5 bases). V was pared by 3 bases and J by 5 bases, with 11 bases between. The germline V gene has CDR1 GTSNPN and CDR2 SVGIG (reference sequence). The CDR3 is 12 residues long. The CDR3 nucleotides are TGTGCCTGGAGACGGACGGGAAACGAGCAGTACTTC. It codes for CAWRRTGNEQYF.

The genes are TRBV15 and TRBJ2-7; D possibly corresponds to TRBD2 (7 bases). The CDR3 is 14 residues long. V was clipped by 8 bases and J by 3 bases, with 17 bases between them. Germline CDR1 reads LNHNV; CDR2 reads YYDKDF (reference sequence). For the CDR3, the DNA is TGTGCCACCCGAGGGGGGGAGGGCCACTACGAGCAGTACTTC. Residues: CATRGGEGHYEQYF.

CDR3 DNA sequence: TGTGCCAGCAGCCAACCCGGACAGGGGCCCCCCTACGAGCAGTACTTC. This gives the protein CASSQPGQGPPYEQYF. J is TRBJ2-7 and V is TRBV14; TRBD1 aligns across 9 bases. Looked up from germline, CDR1 is SGHDN and CDR2 is FVKESK. V lost 2 bases and J lost 2; bases outside the gene matches: 7. The length of the CDR3 is 16 residues.

The chain uses TRBV5-6 and TRBJ1-1; D gene uncertain. The CDR3 loop spans 12 amino acids. The germline CDR1 and CDR2 sequences are SGHDT and YYEEEE. Trimming removed 4 bases at V and 0 bases at J, with 4 bases between. CDR3 bases: TGTGCCAGCAGCCACATGAACACTGAAGCTTTCTTT. It specifies CASSHMNTEAFF.

This rearrangement joins TRBV15 to TRBJ2-7, with TRBD1 as a possible D gene (5 bases). The CDR3 is 16 residues long. V shed 1 base and J shed 5 bases, with 18 bases lying between them. CDR1 and CDR2 from the germline V gene are LNHNV and YYDKDF (reference sequence). CDR3 amino acids: CATSRGWNRQGNEQYF. For the CDR3, the DNA is TGTGCCACCAGCAGAGGGTGGAACAGGCAAGGCAACGAGCAGTACTTC.

The chain employs TRBV4-2 and TRBJ1-2; D might be TRBD1 (5 bases). This CDR3 comprises 17 residues. V was pared by 0 bases and J by 8 bases, with 22 bases between. Germline V gene sequence: CDR1 LGHNA, CDR2 YNFKEQ. CDR3 sequence reads: CASSQERGLRVSDGYTF. The CDR3 DNA sequence: TGTGCCAGCAGCCAAGAAAGGGGACTTCGCGTGTCAGACGGCTACACCTTC.

The gene calls are TRBV5-1 and TRBJ1-1; D unclear. CDR1 SGHRS and CDR2 YFSETQ come from the germline V gene. V was clipped by 0 bases and J by 8 bases, with 14 bases between them. CDR3 length: 14 residues. CDR3 region: CASSLGARFGEAFF. The DNA for the CDR3 is TGCGCCAGCAGCTTGGGGGCCCGGTTTGGGGAAGCTTTCTTT.

This clone has a single count. The chain links TRBV18 to TRBJ2-1; the D gene is possibly TRBD2 (6 bases). The CDR3 runs 16 residues. V was pared by 0 bases and J by 4 bases, with 13 bases between. The V gene's germline CDR1 is KGHSH and CDR2 LQKENI. CDR3 amino acids: CASSPPGTAGYNEQFF. In nucleotides, the CDR3 is TGTGCCAGCTCACCACCCGGGACTGCCGGATACAATGAGCAGTTCTTC.

The chain employs TRBV12-3 or TRBV12-4 and TRBJ2-5; D is undetermined. The V end was cut by 6 bases, the J end by 2 bases, with 10 bases between. The CDR3 runs 13 residues. In nucleotides, the CDR3 is TGTGCCAGCAGAAACAGTGATCAAGAGACCCAGTACTTC. This gives the protein CASRNSDQETQYF.

The V and J genes are TRBV19 and TRBJ2-3; D remains unclear. Deletions cut 3 bases from V and 3 bases from J, with 7 bases between. The germline V gene has CDR1 LNHDA and CDR2 SQIVND (reference sequence). CDR3 size: 13 residues. The CDR3 protein is CASSILTTDTQYF. As DNA, the CDR3 is TGTGCCAGTAGTATTTTGACAACAGATACGCAGTATTTT.

This chain connects TRBV7-2 to TRBJ1-2, with D hard to call. Germline loops: CDR1 SGHTA, CDR2 FQGNSA. V was cut by 3 bases and J by 1 base, with 9 bases left in between. This CDR3 has 14 amino acids. The CDR3 DNA sequence: TGTGCCAGCAGCTTGGGCCCTCTTAACTATGGCTACACCTTC. Translation: CASSLGPLNYGYTF.

V usage is TRBV18 and J usage is TRBJ2-2; D is perhaps TRBD1 (5 bases). The germline CDR1 and CDR2 sequences are KGHSH and LQKENI. The CDR3 length is 14 residues. The germline V and J ends were trimmed by 2 bases and 4 bases, with 8 bases remaining between them. The CDR3 DNA follows: TGTGCCAGCTCACCATCAAGGGGCACCGGGGAGCTGTTTTTT. It encodes CASSPSRGTGELFF.

The chain employs TRBV6-2 or TRBV6-3 and TRBJ2-3, with D possibly matching TRBD1 (6 bases). Germline values: CDR1 MNHEY, CDR2 SVGEGT. The V gene lost 2 bases and the J gene lost 2 bases, with 11 bases spanning the gap. The CDR3 contains 15 residues. In nucleotides, the CDR3 is TGTGCCAGCAGTTACGGGACATCATTCACAGATACGCAGTATTTT. Translating it yields CASSYGTSFTDTQYF.